Listed here is a single T cell receptor beta chain. Its antigen is unknown. No much larger clone is present one base from it, and per-base qualities are unavailable. The T-cell fraction in tumor and uninvolved lung tissue was obtained from TCR sequencing using the immunoSEQ assay. The paper's data handling went like this. In the survival analysis, patients were divided into a high T-cell fraction group (upper tertile) and a low T-cell fraction group (lower two tertiles), and the two groups were compared using a log-rank test. A signed-rank test was used to test differences in T-cell fraction between paired tumor and uninvolved lung samples. Held by TCRdb, this immuneACCESS table contains in-frame sequences only and omits some clones. Under half of the omission traces to an unresolved V gene where checked; the cause of the rest is unknown. V and J calls and clone size come straight from that table; D and trimming were deduced from the DNA. This sample has roughly 9,900 clones in its table, and around 63% of those were observed once. The top ten constitute more than 9% of the sample.

The data stem from a study of tumor-infiltrating lymphocytes in localized non-small cell lung cancer (dated by TCRdb to the early 2020s). Regarding the research as a whole: Patients whose samples were collected after neoadjuvant chemotherapy, as well as both smokers and never-smokers and several histologies, were included in the cohort. From each patient came resected tumor tissue plus uninvolved lung tissue from that same patient, and the uninvolved lung tissue was described as non-adjacent to the tumor. The same patients underwent several integrated assays, with TCR sequencing performed together with flow cytometry, multiplex immunofluorescence, RNA-seq, exome sequencing and proteomics. In total, the ICON cohort was made up of 150 or so surgical patients who had localized non-small cell lung cancer and whose tumors were resected. For approximately 50 patients, immunoSEQ T-cell fraction was compared between paired tumor and uninvolved lung.

Study-level results and caveats: Different pieces of the same tissue were used for different assays, so technical variation could not be separated from intratumor heterogeneity. Consistent with immunofluorescence CD3 counts, TCRbeta sequencing supported greater T cell infiltration in tumors than in uninvolved lung tissue. Assay coverage differed among patients according to how much tissue was available, so only a subset of the cohort had TCR sequencing. Tumor T-cell fraction from TCR sequencing was not associated with recurrence-free survival (p = 0.61). TCR-derived T-cell fraction did not differ between the flow cytometry-defined immunotypes IM1 (good prognosis) and IM2 (poor prognosis).

According to the germline V gene, CDR1 reads SGHAT and CDR2 reads FQNNGV. Between the V and J ends, shortened by 5 bases and 2 bases respectively, the junction contains 13 bases. From its cysteine to its phenylalanine, the CDR3 spans 16 amino acids. Only CDR3 DNA is held: 48 bases, read in frame from base 1. The first patient joined ICON in April 2016, and enrollment wrapped up when the last patient was enrolled in late 2018. A subcohort of 76 patients provided fresh tumor and matched uninvolved tissue for in-depth immune analyses, with TCR sequencing among those analyses. DNA for TCR sequencing was isolated from bulk tissue, and no cell sorting was done.

Specimen: lung tumor tissue. The sequence joins TRBV11-2 to TRBJ2-6, with TRBD1 tentatively as D gene (6 bases match). The TCR originated in a human donor with non-small cell lung cancer. CDR3 region: CASSSSGTPGANVLTF. The DNA is as follows: TGTGCCAGCAGCAGCTCCGGGACACCTGGGGCCAACGTCCTGACTTTC.